Below, 16 T cell receptor beta chains from the same sample are listed, as sequenced in a study of blood T cell repertoires in COVID-19. Produced via immunoSEQ multiplex PCR; TCRdb's table is partial and in-frame only. The sample carries about 200,000 clones, about 83% recorded once. Sample: peripheral blood. These receptors came from a woman in her 70s with active or convalescent COVID-19.

The chain has TRBV6-1 and TRBJ2-4; no clear D. This CDR3 region has 14 residues. Germline V gives CDR1 MNHNS, CDR2 SASEGT. Trimming removed 2 bases at V and 4 bases at J, with 9 bases between. CDR3 bases: TGTGCCAGCAGTGAAATCTCCGAGAAAAACATTCAGTACTTC. As protein: CASSEISEKNIQYF.

The CDR3 here is CASSPIQATEAFF. The CDR3 coding sequence is TGTGCCAGCAGCCCAATTCAGGCAACTGAAGCTTTCTTT. The chain has TRBV7-9 and TRBJ1-1; unclear D gene. Deletions cut 5 bases from V and 5 bases from J, with 12 bases between. The CDR3 totals 13 residues. CDR1 and CDR2 from the germline V gene are SEHNR and FQNEAQ (reference sequence).

The rearrangement joins TRBV29-1 to TRBJ2-2; tentative D call: TRBD1 (5 bases). V was shortened by 5 bases and J by 6 bases, with 10 bases between the two germline ends. This CDR3 comprises 12 residues. CDR1 and CDR2 from the germline V gene are SQVTM and ANQGSEA. The CDR3 protein is CSVWQGSGELFF. The DNA for the CDR3 is TGCAGCGTTTGGCAGGGTTCCGGGGAGCTGTTTTTT.

This clone showed up just once. The chain's CDR3 is CASSMPGINSPLHF. The DNA of the CDR3 is TGTGCCAGTAGTATGCCAGGCATTAATTCACCCCTCCACTTT. This chain uses TRBV19 with TRBJ1-6, with D hard to call. In germline, CDR1 is LNHDA, CDR2 SQIVND (reference sequence). The CDR3 is 14 residues long. With 3 bases removed from V and 6 bases from J, the gap between germline ends came to 9 bases.

The chain is built from TRBV29-1 and TRBJ2-1; 9 bases match TRBD1. The CDR3 runs 14 residues. Germline CDR1 and CDR2: SQVTM and ANQGSEA. With V trimmed by 7 bases and J by 2 bases, 6 bases remained unmatched. CDR3 sequence: CSGRGQGTYNEQFF. The CDR3 DNA reads as TGCAGCGGACGCGGACAGGGGACCTACAATGAGCAGTTCTTC.

CDR3 bases: TGTGCCAGCAGTTCGACTGAGGATGAGCAGTTCTTC. It yields the protein CASSSTEDEQFF. This chain uses TRBV6-2 or TRBV6-3 with TRBJ2-1; no definite D call. Germline CDR1 reads MNHEY; CDR2 reads SVGEGT. The V and J ends lost 4 bases and 8 bases respectively, with 9 bases between them. This CDR3 has 12 amino acids.

The chain recombines TRBV5-4 with TRBJ2-1; 7 positions agree with TRBD2. V lost 4 bases and J lost 5; bases outside the gene matches: 9. This CDR3 is built from 15 residues. Germline lookup yields CDR1 SGHNT and CDR2 YYREEE (reference sequence). The CDR3, as DNA: TGTGCCAGCAGCCCCCGGGCTAGCGGAAACAATGAGCAGTTCTTC. Translating it yields CASSPRASGNNEQFF.

V gene TRBV5-1 combines with J gene TRBJ2-3; 13 bases fit TRBD2. This CDR3 spans 15 amino acids. Losses at the gene ends were 4 bases for V and 10 bases for J; bases not matched to a gene: 9. Germline V gene data show CDR1 as SGHRS and CDR2 as YFSETQ. DNA for the CDR3: TGCGCCAGCAGCGGAGCGGGACTAGCGGGAAGTGCGCAGTATTTT. Protein: CASSGAGLAGSAQYF.

The chain is built from TRBV18 and TRBJ1-4; 10 bases match TRBD1. After removal of 3 bases from V and 7 bases from J, the junction contained 8 bases not matched to a gene. The CDR3 runs 16 residues. Looked up from germline, CDR1 is KGHSH and CDR2 is LQKENI. In DNA form, the CDR3 reads TGTGCCAGCTCACCGGCTGGACAGGGGGGAAGTGAAAAACTGTTTTTT. Protein: CASSPAGQGGSEKLFF.

CDR3 residues: CASSLGSGVVAGNTIYF. CDR3 DNA sequence: TGCGCCAGCAGCTTGGGGTCAGGCGTTGTCGCTGGAAACACCATATATTTT. The chain employs TRBV5-1 and TRBJ1-3; no clear D gene. Per the germline V gene, CDR1 is SGHRS and CDR2 is YFSETQ. The CDR3 spans 17 residues. Trimming pared 0 bases from V and 2 bases from J, leaving 15 bases between.

The chain employs TRBV18 and TRBJ1-5, with 7 bases fitting TRBD1. V shed 4 bases and J 6 bases; nucleotides not matched to a gene: 3. The CDR3 has 13 amino acids. The germline gives CDR1 KGHSH, CDR2 LQKENI. The CDR3 reads CASSLQGVQPQHF. In DNA, the CDR3 is TGTGCCAGCTCACTTCAGGGGGTTCAGCCCCAGCATTTT.

About this clone itself: The same CDR3 can be traced to other DNA sequences in this sample. The CDR3 nucleotides read TGCGCCAGCAGCTTGCCAGGCACAGATACGCAGTATTTT. Amino acids: CASSLPGTDTQYF. The chain couples TRBV5-1 to TRBJ2-3, with D hard to call. Germline lookup yields CDR1 SGHRS and CDR2 YFSETQ. With 1 base removed from V and 1 base from J, the gap between germline ends came to 4 bases. CDR3 length: 13 amino acids. The variable domain in full, completed from reference TRBV5-1 and TRBJ2-3, reads KAGVTQTPRYLIKTRGQQVTLSCSPISGHRSVSWYQQTPGQGLQFLFEYFSETQRNKGNFPGRFSGRQFSNSRSEMNVSTLELGDSALYLCASSLPGTDTQYFGPGTRLTVL.

The chain is built from TRBV28 and TRBJ2-1; 9 bases are a match to TRBD2. The CDR3 loop spans 16 amino acids. From germline, CDR1 is MDHEN and CDR2 SYDVKM. Losses at the gene ends were 4 bases for V and 2 bases for J; bases not matched to a gene: 6. The CDR3 region has the DNA TGTGCCAGCAGTTCCCCCGGGACTAGCCCCTACAATGAGCAGTTCTTC. Translation: CASSSPGTSPYNEQFF.

The chain uses TRBV5-8 and TRBJ1-5; D is possibly TRBD1 (5 bases). This CDR3 has 16 residues. Trimming took off 2 bases at V and 5 bases at J, with 17 bases between the two ends. Germline CDR1 SGHTS, CDR2 YDEGEE. Written as DNA, the CDR3 is TGTGCCAGCAGCTTCCCGGCCAGGGCGGGGGATCAGCCCCAGCATTTT. This translates into CASSFPARAGDQPQHF.

The chain carries TRBV3-1 (or the pseudogene TRBV3-2) and TRBJ2-5; TRBD1 aligns across 7 bases. Germline CDR1 LGHDT, CDR2 YNNKEL (reference sequence). The CDR3 has 14 amino acids. V shed 4 bases and J 1 base; nucleotides not matched to a gene: 3. For the CDR3, the DNA is TGTGCCAGCAGCCGAGGGACAGTCCAAGAGACCCAGTACTTC. Translation gives CASSRGTVQETQYF.

This clone appeared once. The chain joins TRBV11-2 to TRBJ2-2; TRBD2 matches at 15 bases. Germline loops: CDR1 SGHAT, CDR2 FQNNGV. V was pared by 3 bases and J by 6 bases, with 2 bases of the junction left unmatched. This CDR3 spans 16 amino acids. The CDR3 sequence is CASSLGLAGGPGELFF. CDR3 coding DNA: TGTGCCAGCAGCTTGGGACTAGCGGGAGGCCCCGGGGAGCTGTTTTTT.